This T cell receptor (beta chain) was found in a study of control samples from healthy donors and cancer patients. Produced via immunoSEQ multiplex PCR; TCRdb's table is partial and in-frame only. The table shows roughly 100,000 clones, with approximately 93% occurring only once. Trimming stripped 0 bases from V and 9 bases from J, with 12 bases between. This CDR3 has 14 amino acids. CDR1 and CDR2 from the germline V gene are LNHDA and SQIVND (reference sequence). The sequenced material came from blood. The sequence was collected from a woman aged 25 to 45 in good health. This chain links TRBV19 with TRBJ1-5; perhaps TRBD1 as D (6 bases). CDR3 DNA sequence: TGTGCCAGTAGTATAGAGGGGGGCCGGGGGCCCCAGCATTTT. Its protein is CASSIEGGRGPQHF.